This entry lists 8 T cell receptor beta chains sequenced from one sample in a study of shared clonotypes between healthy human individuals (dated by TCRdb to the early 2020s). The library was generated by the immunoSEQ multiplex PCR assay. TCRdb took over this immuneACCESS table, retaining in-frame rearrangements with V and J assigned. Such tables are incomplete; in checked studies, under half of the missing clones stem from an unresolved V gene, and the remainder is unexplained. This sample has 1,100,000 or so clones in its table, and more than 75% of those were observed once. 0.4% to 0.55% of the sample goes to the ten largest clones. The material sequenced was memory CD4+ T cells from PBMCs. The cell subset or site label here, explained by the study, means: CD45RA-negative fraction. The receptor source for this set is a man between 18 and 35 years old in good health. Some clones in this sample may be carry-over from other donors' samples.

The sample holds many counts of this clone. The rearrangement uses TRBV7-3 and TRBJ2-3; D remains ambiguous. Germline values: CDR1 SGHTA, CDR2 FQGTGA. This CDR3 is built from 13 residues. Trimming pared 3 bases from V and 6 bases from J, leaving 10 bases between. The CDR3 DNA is TGTGCCAGCAGCTTTCGAGGTAGTGATACGCAGTATTTT. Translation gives CASSFRGSDTQYF.

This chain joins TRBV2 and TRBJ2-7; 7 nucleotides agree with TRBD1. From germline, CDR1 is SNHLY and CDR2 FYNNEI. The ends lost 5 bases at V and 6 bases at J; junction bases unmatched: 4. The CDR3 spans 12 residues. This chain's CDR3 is CASSLTGVEQYF. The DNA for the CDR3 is TGTGCCAGCAGTCTTACAGGGGTCGAGCAGTACTTC.

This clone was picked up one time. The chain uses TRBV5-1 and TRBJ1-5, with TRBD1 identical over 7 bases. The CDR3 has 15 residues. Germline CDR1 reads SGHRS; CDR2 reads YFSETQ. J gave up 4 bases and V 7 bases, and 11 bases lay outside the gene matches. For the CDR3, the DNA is TGCGCCAGCGCCCTAGTAGGGGGCCCTAATCAGCCCCAGCATTTT. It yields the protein CASALVGGPNQPQHF.

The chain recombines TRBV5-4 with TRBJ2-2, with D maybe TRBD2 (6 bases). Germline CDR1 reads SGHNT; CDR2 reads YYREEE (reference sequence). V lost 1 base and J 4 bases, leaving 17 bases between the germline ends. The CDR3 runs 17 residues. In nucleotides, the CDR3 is TGTGCCAGCAGCTTGCCAGCCGGGGAGGCGGGCACCGGGGAGCTGTTTTTT. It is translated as CASSLPAGEAGTGELFF.

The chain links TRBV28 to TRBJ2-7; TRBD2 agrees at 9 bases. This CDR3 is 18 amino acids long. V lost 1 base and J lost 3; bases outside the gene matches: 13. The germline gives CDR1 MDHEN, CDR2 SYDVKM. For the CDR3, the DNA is TGTGCCAGCAGTTTATCCCCAAGGGTGCGGGAGGGCCGCTACGAGCAGTACTTC. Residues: CASSLSPRVREGRYEQYF.

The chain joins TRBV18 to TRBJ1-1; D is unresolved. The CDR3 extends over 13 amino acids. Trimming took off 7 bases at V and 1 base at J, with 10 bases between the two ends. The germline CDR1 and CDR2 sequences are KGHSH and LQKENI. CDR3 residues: CASCTDWNTEAFF. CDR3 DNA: TGTGCCAGCTGCACAGATTGGAACACTGAAGCTTTCTTT.

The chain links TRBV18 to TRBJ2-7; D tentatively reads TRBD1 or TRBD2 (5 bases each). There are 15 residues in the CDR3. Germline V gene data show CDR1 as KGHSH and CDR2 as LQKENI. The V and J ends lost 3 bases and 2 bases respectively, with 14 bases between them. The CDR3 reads CASSPPGRTTYEQYF. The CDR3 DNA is TGTGCCAGCTCACCCCCGGGACGGACGACCTACGAGCAGTACTTC. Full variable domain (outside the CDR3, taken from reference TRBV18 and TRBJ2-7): NAGVMQNPRHLVRRRGQEARLRCSPMKGHSHVYWYRQLPEEGLKFMVYLQKENIIDESGMPKERFSAEFPKEGPSILRIQQVVRGDSAAYFCASSPPGRTTYEQYFGPGTRLTVT.

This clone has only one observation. CDR3 bases: TGCGCCAGCAGTGACCTAGCGGGGGGAACCGGGGAGCTGTTTTTT. This translates into CASSDLAGGTGELFF. The rearrangement links TRBV10-1 to TRBJ2-2, with 11 bases fitting TRBD2. This CDR3 is 15 amino acids long. CDR1 is WNHNN and CDR2 is SYGVQD in the germline V gene (reference sequence). With V trimmed by 3 bases and J by 5 bases, 2 bases remained unmatched.